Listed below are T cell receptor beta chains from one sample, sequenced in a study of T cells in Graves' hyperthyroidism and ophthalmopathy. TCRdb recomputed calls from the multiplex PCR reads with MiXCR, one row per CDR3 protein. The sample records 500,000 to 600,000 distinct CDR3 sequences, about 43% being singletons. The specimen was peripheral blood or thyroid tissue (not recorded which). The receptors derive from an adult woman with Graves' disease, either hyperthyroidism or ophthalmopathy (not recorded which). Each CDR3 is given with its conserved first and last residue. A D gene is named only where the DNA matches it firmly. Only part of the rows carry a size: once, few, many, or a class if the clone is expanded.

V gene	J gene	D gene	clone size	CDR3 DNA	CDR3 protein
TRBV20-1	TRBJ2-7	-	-	TGCAGTGCTAGACAGGGCCACGAGCAGTACTTC	CSARQGHEQYF
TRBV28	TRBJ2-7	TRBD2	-	TGTGCCAGCAGTTTGGGACAACCCGGGACTAGCGGACTCTACGAGCAGTACTTC	CASSLGQPGTSGLYEQYF
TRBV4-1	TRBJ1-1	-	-	TGTGCCAGCAGCCAAACGCCTTTAACGGGCGCGGACACTGAAGCTTTCTTT	CASSQTPLTGADTEAFF
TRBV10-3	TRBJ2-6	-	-	TGTGCCCTCAGGGCGGCCGGGACGTCGGACCCTCTGGGTTTC	CALRAAGTSDPLGF
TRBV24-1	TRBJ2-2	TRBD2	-	TGTGCCACCAGTGGGTCAGGGAGGGACACCGGGGAGCTGTTTTTT	CATSGSGRDTGELFF
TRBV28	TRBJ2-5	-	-	TGTGCCAGCAGTATAGGCAGGTGGTTACAAGAGACCCAGTACTTC	CASSIGRWLQETQYF
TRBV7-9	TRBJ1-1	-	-	TGTGCCAGCAGGTGGGGGGAGTGGACTGAAGCTTTCTTT	CASRWGEWTEAFF
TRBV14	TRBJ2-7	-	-	TGTGCCAGCAGCCAAGTGAGGTGGGGTGAGCAGTACTTC	CASSQVRWGEQYF
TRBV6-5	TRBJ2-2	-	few	TGTGCCAGCAGATTACACGGAACCCGGAACCTAAACACCGGGGAGCTGTTTTTT	CASRLHGTRNLNTGELFF
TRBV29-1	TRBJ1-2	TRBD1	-	TGCAGCGTGGACAGGGGGGAGAACTATGGCTACACCTTC	CSVDRGENYGYTF
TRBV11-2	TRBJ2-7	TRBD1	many	TGTGCCAGCAGACGAATAACAGGGGGCGCTTTCTCCGAGCAGTACTTC	CASRRITGGAFSEQYF
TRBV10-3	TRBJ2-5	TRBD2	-	TGTGCCATCTCCCCGGCTAGCGGACAAGAGACCCAGTACTTC	CAISPASGQETQYF
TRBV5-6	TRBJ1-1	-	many	TGTGCCAGCAGCGCCCGGGGTGGAGTAGCTTTCTTT	CASSARGGVAFF
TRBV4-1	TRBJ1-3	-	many	TGCGCCAGCAGCCAAGTGCACAGCTTCTCTGGAAACACCATATATTTT	CASSQVHSFSGNTIYF
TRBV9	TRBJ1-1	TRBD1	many	TGTGCCAGCAGCAGAGAGGGACAGGTGGGGACTGAAGCTTTCTTT	CASSREGQVGTEAFF
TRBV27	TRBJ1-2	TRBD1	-	TGTGCCAGCAGTACCTACAGGGGGCAAGGCTATGGCTACACCTTC	CASSTYRGQGYGYTF
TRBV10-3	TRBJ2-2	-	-	TGTGCCACCCAGGGCACCGGGGAGCTGTTTTTT	CATQGTGELFF
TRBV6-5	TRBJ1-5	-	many	TGTGCCAGCAGTTCCCGGGTCAGCAATCAGCCCCAGCATTTT	CASSSRVSNQPQHF
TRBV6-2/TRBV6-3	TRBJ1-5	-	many	TGTGCCAGCAGACCGGGACTCTCGAGCAATCAGCCCCAGCATTTT	CASRPGLSSNQPQHF
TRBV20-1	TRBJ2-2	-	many	TGCAGTGCTAGTATGGGGGCCAAGGCCGGGGAGCTGTTTTTT	CSASMGAKAGELFF
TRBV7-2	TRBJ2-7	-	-	TGTGCCAGCAGCCAAACCCTAGCGAAATACGAGCAGTACTTC	CASSQTLAKYEQYF
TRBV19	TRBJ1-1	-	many	TGTGCCAGTATTGGGCTTTTGGGGAGCACTGAAGCTTTCTTT	CASIGLLGSTEAFF
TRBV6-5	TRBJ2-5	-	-	TGTGCCAGCAGTTACCTCGCAGGGGTAGAGACCCAGTACTTC	CASSYLAGVETQYF